Sequencing of this TCR beta chain was carried out in a study of CD8 T cells in ankylosing spondylitis. Findings and caveats of the study: Previously reported in reactive arthritis synovial fluid and blood were some of the motif variants.

TCRdb re-analysed the 5' RACE reads in MiXCR, keeping a single row per CDR3 protein. The sample comprises around 150,000 distinct CDR3 sequences, roughly 10% of which are singletons, and 25% to 30% rests with the top ten. Germline V CDR1 and CDR2: DFQATT, SNEGSKA (reference sequence). The CDR3 runs 12 residues. This clonotype has a count of ten or more. The target antigen is unknown. The sequence was collected from a male donor with ankylosing spondylitis or in good health (not recorded which). The sequenced sample consisted of blood, either unsorted or a sorted T cell fraction (not recorded which). The rearrangement joins TRBV20-1 to TRBJ2-7; maybe TRBD2 (5 bases). CDR3 residues: CSLGGSSYEQYF. The CDR3 coding sequence is TGCAGCCTCGGAGGCAGCTCCTACGAGCAGTACTTC.